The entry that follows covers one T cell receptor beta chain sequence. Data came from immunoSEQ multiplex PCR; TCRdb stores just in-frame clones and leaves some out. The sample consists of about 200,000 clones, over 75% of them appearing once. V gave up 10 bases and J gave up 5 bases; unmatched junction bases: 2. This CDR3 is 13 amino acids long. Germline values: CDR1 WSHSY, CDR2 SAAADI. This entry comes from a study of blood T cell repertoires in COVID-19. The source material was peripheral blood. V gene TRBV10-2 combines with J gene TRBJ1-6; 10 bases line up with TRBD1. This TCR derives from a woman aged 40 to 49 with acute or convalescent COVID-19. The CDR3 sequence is CATGTGDNSPLHF. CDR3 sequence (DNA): TGCGCCACCGGGACAGGGGATAATTCACCCCTCCACTTT.